This T cell receptor (beta chain) derives from a study of beta chain features in type 1 diabetes. Study findings and constraints: Shortening of TCRB CDR3s, moderate but significant, appeared in all four CD4+ subsets of Type 1 diabetes patients.

There was one heparinised blood draw per donor, averaging roughly 120 mL. As every portion of the isolated RNA was reverse transcribed, the sequencing read expressed TCRB transcripts. Sequenced by immunoSEQ multiplex PCR; TCRdb stores in-frame clones only, minus some. Of 680,000 or so clones detected, 15% to 17% appear once; the ten largest clones hold about 0.097%. As concerns this clone: Antigen: not known.

The CDR3 is 12 amino acids. Trimming pared 5 bases from V and 6 bases from J, leaving 7 bases between. CDR1 is SSHAT, CDR2 FNYEAQ, per germline (reference sequence). The chain joins TRBV7-7 to TRBJ2-2; D remains unclear. This clonotype was sampled from a man in his late teens or twenties in good health. The sequenced sample was naive CD4+ T cells from blood. The CDR3 sequence is CASSTEAGELFF. As DNA, the CDR3 is TGTGCCAGCAGCACCGAAGCCGGGGAGCTGTTTTTT. The full variable domain, in which reference TRBV7-7 and TRBJ2-2 provide the parts outside the CDR3, is GAGVSQSPRYKVTKRGQDVTLRCDPISSHATLYWYQQALGQGPEFLTYFNYEAQPDKSGLPSDRFSAERPEGSISTLTIQRTEQRDSAMYRCASSTEAGELFFGEGSRLTVL.